The sample holds many counts of the clone carrying this TCR beta chain. The sample belongs to a study of T cells in Graves' hyperthyroidism and ophthalmopathy. The source material, RNA transcripts, was used to amplify TCR beta CDR3 regions. When the TCR CDR3 underwent first-round RT-PCR, the HTBI primer set was used. TCRdb ran MiXCR on the multiplex PCR reads and lists one entry per CDR3 protein. The repertoire includes 700,000 or so distinct CDR3 sequences, roughly 17% of them detected once, and under 8.5% sits in the top ten. Germline V gene sequence: CDR1 SGHTA, CDR2 FQGTGA. The trim removed 5 bases at V and 7 bases at J, leaving 7 bases unmatched. This CDR3 comprises 14 residues.

This TCR was sampled from a man between 18 and 35 years old with Graves' hyperthyroidism. The V call is TRBV7-3, the J call TRBJ2-1; TRBD1 aligns across 8 bases. Sequencing used blood. DNA for the CDR3: TGTGCCAGCAGCCCGGACAGGGAGGTGAATGAGCAGTTCTTC. This translates into CASSPDREVNEQFF.